A selection of T cell receptor beta chains follows, all from one sample in a study of vaccination effects on CD4 cells after COVID-19. The antigens for these receptors are not known. The repertoire was sequenced with immunoSEQ multiplex PCR; TCRdb's copy has only in-frame clones and lacks some. The sample yields 55,000 to 70,000 clones, approximately 80% seen once. Here the sequenced sample was CD4+ T cells from PBMCs cultured with HCoV-229E spike peptides, taken before COVID-19 vaccination. The source is a human donor who received a COVID-19 vaccine. The CDR3 runs from the conserved cysteine through the conserved F or W. The order of the fields is clone size, J gene, D gene, V gene, CDR3 DNA, CDR3 protein. The D gene is left open where the match is weak. The size entry is marked missing in some rows and otherwise reads once, few, many or a size class.

size: .
J: TRBJ2-1
D: TRBD1
V: TRBV7-9
DNA: TGTGCCAGCAGCTTAGGATCCGGACAGGGCAATGAGCAGTTCTTC
CDR3: CASSLGSGQGNEQFF

size: .
J: TRBJ2-3
D: .
V: TRBV2
DNA: TGTGCCAGCAGTCCGACCTCAGATACGCAGTATTTT
CDR3: CASSPTSDTQYF

size: .
J: TRBJ1-2
D: TRBD1
V: TRBV5-6
DNA: TGTGCCAGCAGCTTGGACAGGGGTGGCTACACCTTC
CDR3: CASSLDRGGYTF

size: .
J: TRBJ2-3
D: .
V: TRBV5-1
DNA: TGCGCCAGCAGCTTAGATTCGGGGGGCCGCACAGATACGCAGTATTTT
CDR3: CASSLDSGGRTDTQYF

size: .
J: TRBJ1-5
D: .
V: TRBV30
DNA: TGTGCCTGGAGTGTACAGTCGGGCAACAATCAGCCCCAGCATTTT
CDR3: CAWSVQSGNNQPQHF

size: .
J: TRBJ2-2
D: .
V: TRBV4-1
DNA: TGCGCCAGCCAGGGGGGGGCCTCCGGGGAGCTGTTTTTT
CDR3: CASQGGASGELFF

size: .
J: TRBJ2-3
D: .
V: TRBV6-5
DNA: TGTGCCAGCAGTTACTCGTTTACGGGGGGCACAGATACGCAGTATTTT
CDR3: CASSYSFTGGTDTQYF

size: .
J: TRBJ2-5
D: .
V: TRBV24-1
DNA: TGTGCCACCAGTGATTTAGCCTCGCCGGAAGAGACCCAGTACTTC
CDR3: CATSDLASPEETQYF

size: .
J: TRBJ2-5
D: .
V: TRBV19
DNA: TGTGCCAGTAGTTCCCTTGTCGTTTTCGGATCGAAAGAGACCCAGTACTTC
CDR3: CASSSLVVFGSKETQYF

size: .
J: TRBJ1-5
D: .
V: TRBV12-3/TRBV12-4
DNA: TGTGCCAGCAGTTTAACAGGAAGTCAGCCCCAGCATTTT
CDR3: CASSLTGSQPQHF

size: .
J: TRBJ2-2
D: TRBD1
V: TRBV23-1
DNA: TGCGCCAGCAGTCGAGGGCAGGGGGCCACCGGGGAGCTGTTTTTT
CDR3: CASSRGQGATGELFF

size: .
J: TRBJ1-5
D: TRBD1
V: TRBV2
DNA: TGTGCCAGCCGGGGACAGGGTAGCAATCAGCCCCAGCATTTT
CDR3: CASRGQGSNQPQHF

size: .
J: TRBJ1-3
D: .
V: TRBV7-9
DNA: TGTGCCAGCAGCTTAGCCCCGGGGGGCTTATCCAACACCATATATTTT
CDR3: CASSLAPGGLSNTIYF

size: .
J: TRBJ1-1
D: .
V: TRBV30
DNA: TGTGCCTGGACCCGGACAGTGAACACTGAAGCTTTCTTT
CDR3: CAWTRTVNTEAFF

size: .
J: TRBJ2-1
D: TRBD2
V: TRBV7-2
DNA: TGTGCCAGCAGCTTAGTGGCGGGGGGCTCCTACAATGAGCAGTTCTTC
CDR3: CASSLVAGGSYNEQFF

size: .
J: TRBJ2-1
D: .
V: TRBV28
DNA: TGTGCCAGCACACAGGGACCCACAAGCTCCTACAATGAGCAGTTCTTC
CDR3: CASTQGPTSSYNEQFF

size: .
J: TRBJ2-1
D: TRBD1
V: TRBV5-1
DNA: TGCGCCAGCAGCTTGGCGTCCAACAGGGGGGACAATGAGCAGTTCTTC
CDR3: CASSLASNRGDNEQFF

size: .
J: TRBJ2-3
D: TRBD1
V: TRBV9
DNA: TGTGCCAGCAGCGCGAGGGGGACAGCTTCAGATACGCAGTATTTT
CDR3: CASSARGTASDTQYF

size: .
J: TRBJ2-5
D: TRBD1
V: TRBV9
DNA: TGTGCCAGCAGCGCCGGACAGGTTCAAGAGACCCAGTACTTC
CDR3: CASSAGQVQETQYF

size: few
J: TRBJ1-4
D: TRBD1
V: TRBV6-5
DNA: TGTGCCAGCAGCCCCAGACAGGGAGGGGAAAAACTGTTTTTT
CDR3: CASSPRQGGEKLFF

size: .
J: TRBJ2-2
D: .
V: TRBV10-3
DNA: TGTGCCATCGCTCGAGACACCGGGGAGCTGTTTTTT
CDR3: CAIARDTGELFF

size: few
J: TRBJ1-5
D: TRBD1
V: TRBV6-5
DNA: TGTGCCAGCACCACAGGGGGGGTCCAGCCCCAGCATTTT
CDR3: CASTTGGVQPQHF

size: .
J: TRBJ1-5
D: .
V: TRBV29-1
DNA: TGCAGCGTCGCTCGGGGCGACAATCAGCCCCAGCATTTT
CDR3: CSVARGDNQPQHF

size: .
J: TRBJ1-1
D: .
V: TRBV6-2/TRBV6-3
DNA: TGTGCCAGCAGTTACTCGAACTTTCGGGTATCCACTGAAGCTTTCTTT
CDR3: CASSYSNFRVSTEAFF

size: .
J: TRBJ2-3
D: .
V: TRBV19
DNA: TGTGCCAGTAGTATACGTCAGGGAAGCACAGATACGCAGTATTTT
CDR3: CASSIRQGSTDTQYF

size: once
J: TRBJ1-1
D: .
V: TRBV5-1
DNA: TGCGCCAGCAGCTTGGCCAGGGGTTTCGGTGAAGCTTTCTTT
CDR3: CASSLARGFGEAFF

size: .
J: TRBJ1-2
D: .
V: TRBV6-1
DNA: TGTGCCAGCAGTGGGGACGGAAAGGTCTCTGGCTACACCTTC
CDR3: CASSGDGKVSGYTF

size: .
J: TRBJ1-1
D: .
V: TRBV18
DNA: TGTGCCAGCTCACCTCAGGGGCTGAACACTGAAGCTTTCTTT
CDR3: CASSPQGLNTEAFF

size: .
J: TRBJ2-2
D: .
V: TRBV10-1
DNA: TGCGCCAGCAGTGTGAGCACCGGGGAGCTGTTTTTT
CDR3: CASSVSTGELFF

size: .
J: TRBJ2-1
D: .
V: TRBV6-5
DNA: TGTGCCAGCAGCCTACCCGGACAGACCAATGAGCAGTTCTTC
CDR3: CASSLPGQTNEQFF

size: few
J: TRBJ2-2
D: .
V: TRBV11-2
DNA: TGTGCCAGCAGCCAGGAACCGGGGACCACCGGGGAGCTGTTTTTT
CDR3: CASSQEPGTTGELFF

size: once
J: TRBJ2-5
D: .
V: TRBV7-3
DNA: TGTGCCAGCAGCCCCCCTGGGGGACGAACCCAGTACTTC
CDR3: CASSPPGGRTQYF

size: .
J: TRBJ1-2
D: .
V: TRBV19
DNA: TGTGCCAGTAGTATAGTCGGGGGTATCTATGGCTACACCTTC
CDR3: CASSIVGGIYGYTF

size: .
J: TRBJ2-1
D: TRBD1
V: TRBV18
DNA: TGTGCCAGCTCACCAATCGGGACAGGGGGCAATGAGCAGTTCTTC
CDR3: CASSPIGTGGNEQFF

size: .
J: TRBJ2-2
D: .
V: TRBV18
DNA: TGTGCCAGCTCACCACTGGCCAGGGGGAACACCGGGGAGCTGTTTTTT
CDR3: CASSPLARGNTGELFF

size: .
J: TRBJ1-2
D: TRBD1
V: TRBV10-3
DNA: TGTGCCATCAGCCGACAGGGGGCAGGCTATGGCTACACCTTC
CDR3: CAISRQGAGYGYTF

size: .
J: TRBJ1-4
D: .
V: TRBV6-1
DNA: TGTGCCAGCAGTGAAGGGGAACTGTTTTTT
CDR3: CASSEGELFF

size: .
J: TRBJ1-3
D: TRBD1
V: TRBV3-1/TRBV3-2
DNA: TGTGCCAGCAGCCACGCGGACAGGATCTCTGGAAACACCATATATTTT
CDR3: CASSHADRISGNTIYF